These 22 T cell receptor beta chains were all obtained from the same sample, sequenced in a study of early T cells in non-severe SARS-CoV-2 infection. A single record per CDR3 protein comes from TCRdb applying MiXCR to the 5' RACE reads. The table has approximately 30,000 distinct CDR3 sequences, roughly 5.7% seen once. Sequencing was carried out using whole blood. The receptors here all came from an adult who was a healthcare worker with PCR-confirmed SARS-CoV-2 infection or an uninfected control (not recorded which).

This clonotype has at least ten counts. The chain employs TRBV19 and TRBJ2-3; D is uncertain. The CDR3 is made up of 14 amino acids. The germline V and J ends were trimmed by 4 bases and 8 bases, with 16 bases remaining between them. Germline CDR1 LNHDA, CDR2 SQIVND (reference sequence). The CDR3 is CASSKFGGETTQYF. CDR3 DNA: TGTGCCAGTAGTAAATTCGGCGGAGAGACTACGCAGTATTTT.

This clonotype was seen repeatedly, ten times or more. This rearrangement joins TRBV4-2 to TRBJ2-1; D is uncertain. This CDR3 spans 15 amino acids. V was shortened by 0 bases and J by 6 bases, with 12 bases between the two germline ends. From germline, CDR1 is LGHNA and CDR2 YNFKEQ. The CDR3 loop is CASSQEGQPGNEQFF. Written as DNA, the CDR3 is TGTGCCAGCAGCCAAGAAGGTCAACCGGGCAATGAGCAGTTCTTC.

This clonotype has a count of ten or more. The chain joins TRBV11-1 to TRBJ2-7, with 9 bases aligning to TRBD1. Germline CDR1 is SGHAT and CDR2 is FQDESV (reference sequence). The CDR3 extends over 15 amino acids. V lost 4 bases and J lost 2; bases outside the gene matches: 6. As DNA, the CDR3 is TGTGCCAGCAGCTACGGACAGGGGACCACCTACGAGCAGTACTTC. It encodes CASSYGQGTTYEQYF.

This clonotype was detected many times. This chain links TRBV2 with TRBJ1-6; 8 bases align to TRBD1. The trim removed 4 bases at V and 8 bases at J, leaving 1 base unmatched. This CDR3 has 13 residues. Germline V gene sequence: CDR1 SNHLY, CDR2 FYNNEI. CDR3 protein: CASSGTGYSPLHF. Written as DNA, the CDR3 is TGTGCCAGCAGTGGGACAGGGTATTCACCCCTCCACTTT.

This clonotype turned up a few times. The chain carries TRBV12-3 or TRBV12-4 and TRBJ1-2; no clear D. Trimming removed 2 bases from V and 0 bases from J, with 4 bases in between. The CDR3 is 13 residues long. In DNA form, the CDR3 reads TGTGCCAGCAGTTTACACACTAACTATGGCTACACCTTC. Translation gives CASSLHTNYGYTF.

This clonotype was detected many times. This chain connects TRBV12-3 or TRBV12-4 to TRBJ1-5, with 8 nucleotides matching TRBD1. This CDR3 has 13 amino acids. Germline trimming cut 5 bases from V and 4 bases from J; bases unmatched to any gene: 1. DNA of the CDR3: TGTGCCAGCAGTCGACAGGGGAATCAGCCCCAGCATTTT. Translated: CASSRQGNQPQHF.

At least ten counts were recorded for this clonotype. V is TRBV20-1 and J is TRBJ1-5; the match to TRBD1 covers 7 bases. The V gene's germline CDR1 is DFQATT and CDR2 SNEGSKA (reference sequence). Trimming removed 5 bases from V and 3 bases from J; junction bases left unmatched: 10. The length of the CDR3 is 15 residues. The CDR3 nucleotides are TGCAGTGCTTCCCACCCGGGACAGCTCAATCAGCCCCAGCATTTT. Translation: CSASHPGQLNQPQHF.

The sample holds a few counts of this clonotype. The chain couples TRBV7-8 to TRBJ1-1; 10 bases line up with TRBD1. Germline values: CDR1 SGHVS, CDR2 FQNEAQ. This CDR3 is 16 amino acids long. V lost 2 bases, J lost 4 bases, and 7 bases stayed unmatched. CDR3 nucleotides: TGTGCCAGCAGCTTACCCCGGACAGGGGGGGTCACTGAAGCTTTCTTT. This gives the protein CASSLPRTGGVTEAFF.

The CDR3 protein is CASSLAGRGEQYF. In DNA, the CDR3 is TGTGCCAGCAGCTTAGCGGGACGGGGCGAGCAGTACTTC. The chain combines TRBV7-6 with TRBJ2-7; possibly TRBD1 or TRBD2 for D (5 bases each). The V gene lost 0 bases and the J gene lost 6 bases, with 9 bases spanning the gap. This CDR3 is built from 13 residues. The germline V gene has CDR1 SGHVS and CDR2 FNYEAQ.

The chain carries TRBV6-5 and TRBJ2-1, with D possibly TRBD1 on 6 matching bases. The CDR3 sequence is 13 residues long. Trimming left V 6 bases short and J 7 bases short, with 13 bases between. Germline CDR1 and CDR2: MNHEY and SVGAGI. The CDR3 coding sequence is TGTGCCAGCAGCGAGCCCGGGACAAATGAGCAGTTCTTC. Encoded protein: CASSEPGTNEQFF.

In its sample, this clonotype was seen a few times. V and J are TRBV7-2 and TRBJ2-1, with 12 positions matching TRBD2. The CDR3 extends over 19 amino acids. The germline CDR1 and CDR2 sequences are SGHTA and FQGNSA. The V gene end was trimmed by 6 bases and the J gene end by 8 bases; junction bases not matched to a gene: 20. The CDR3 reads CASSPYAKRLAGESYEQFF. Written as DNA, the CDR3 is TGTGCCAGCAGTCCTTACGCGAAGCGACTAGCGGGAGAAAGTTATGAGCAGTTCTTC.

The rearrangement links TRBV24-1 to TRBJ2-7; 7 bases agree with TRBD2. The CDR3 sequence is 13 residues long. Germline V gives CDR1 KGHDR, CDR2 SFDVKD. V was pared by 8 bases and J by 5 bases, with 8 bases of the junction left unmatched. CDR3 amino acids: CATNLAAGNEQYF. The CDR3 nucleotides are TGTGCCACCAATCTAGCGGCTGGCAACGAGCAGTACTTC.

The CDR3 DNA reads TGTGCCAGCAGCTTAAGGGGATCACAGCCCACAGATACGCAGTATTTT. As protein: CASSLRGSQPTDTQYF. V gene TRBV7-2 combines with J gene TRBJ2-3; D perhaps matches TRBD1 (5 bases). The germline V gene encodes CDR1 SGHTA and CDR2 FQGNSA. The CDR3 has 16 amino acids. The germline V and J ends were trimmed by 2 bases and 2 bases, with 14 bases remaining between them.

The sample holds a few counts of this clonotype. The rearrangement links TRBV11-2 to TRBJ1-2; TRBD1 matches 9 bases. This CDR3 has 15 residues. Per germline, CDR1 SGHAT and CDR2 FQNNGV. V lost 2 bases to trimming and J lost 6 bases; unmatched junction nucleotides: 7. The CDR3 bases are TGTGCCAGCAGCTTATTTGGCTGGGACAGGGATGGCTACACCTTC. Protein sequence: CASSLFGWDRDGYTF.

This clonotype came up a few times. V is TRBV5-1 and J is TRBJ2-1; 7 positions match TRBD2. Looked up from germline, CDR1 is SGHRS and CDR2 is YFSETQ. The CDR3 loop spans 17 amino acids. Trimming removed 2 bases from V and 0 bases from J; junction bases left unmatched: 8. DNA for the CDR3: TGCGCCAGCAGCTTCTATCCGCGGGGGTTCTCCTACAATGAGCAGTTCTTC. Protein product: CASSFYPRGFSYNEQFF.

This clonotype was recorded many times. This chain joins TRBV28 and TRBJ1-4, with no clear D. This CDR3 contains 13 residues. With 2 bases removed from V and 5 bases from J, the gap between germline ends came to 6 bases. From germline, CDR1 is MDHEN and CDR2 SYDVKM. This CDR3 reads CASSLGGNEKLFF. CDR3 sequence (DNA): TGTGCCAGCAGTTTAGGAGGCAATGAAAAACTGTTTTTT.

This clonotype turned up a few times. The rearrangement joins TRBV11-2 to TRBJ2-2; D not resolved. CDR3 length: 14 amino acids. V lost 2 bases, J lost 5 bases, and 9 bases lay in between. Germline V gene data show CDR1 as SGHAT and CDR2 as FQNNGV. This chain's CDR3 is CASSLLRETGELFF. The CDR3 nucleotides are TGTGCCAGCAGCTTACTGCGAGAGACCGGGGAGCTGTTTTTT.

The chain couples TRBV7-8 to TRBJ2-1; tentative D call: TRBD2 (5 bases). Trimming removed 5 bases at V and 7 bases at J, with 15 bases between. The length of the CDR3 is 14 residues. In germline, CDR1 is SGHVS, CDR2 FQNEAQ. The CDR3 region is CASSPQLTGNEQFF. The CDR3 DNA is TGTGCCAGCAGCCCCCAATTGACGGGGAATGAGCAGTTCTTC.

This clonotype was found many times. The genes are TRBV7-9 and TRBJ1-6; D uncertain. V lost 0 bases, J lost 4 bases, and 7 bases lay in between. CDR3 length: 15 residues. Looked up from germline, CDR1 is SEHNR and CDR2 is FQNEAQ (reference sequence). As DNA, the CDR3 is TGTGCCAGCAGCTTAGCCCTTGTGTATAATTCACCCCTCCACTTT. The encoded protein is CASSLALVYNSPLHF.

This clonotype has ten or more counts. J is TRBJ2-5 and V is TRBV25-1; D gene uncertain. The CDR3 contains 14 residues. Deletions cut 0 bases from V and 4 bases from J, with 9 bases between. Germline CDR1 is MGHDK and CDR2 is SYGVNS. The CDR3 DNA reads TGTGCCAGCAGTGAATACCGTGGCGCAGAGACCCAGTACTTC. Translation: CASSEYRGAETQYF.

This chain connects TRBV6-1 to TRBJ1-2; 7 positions agree with TRBD1. J lost 5 bases, V lost 4 bases, and 7 bases had no gene match. This CDR3 region has 14 residues. Germline CDR1 MNHNS, CDR2 SASEGT. Here the CDR3 DNA reads TGTGCCAGCAGTGGACAGGGACTAACGTATGGCTACACCTTC. This gives the protein CASSGQGLTYGYTF.

The sample holds many counts of this clonotype. This rearrangement joins TRBV20-1 to TRBJ1-5; 7 nucleotides agree with TRBD1. CDR1 and CDR2 (germline): DFQATT, SNEGSKA (reference sequence). The CDR3 has 14 residues. Trimming at V came to 3 bases and at J to 5 bases, leaving 7 bases not matched to a gene. The CDR3 sequence: CSASDRDSHQPQHF. In DNA, the CDR3 is TGCAGTGCTAGTGACCGGGACAGCCATCAGCCCCAGCATTTT.